There are many counts of the clone carrying this T cell receptor (beta chain). Its antigen is still unknown. The sample originates from a study of Graves' ophthalmopathy and Graves' hyperthyroidism. General study results and limits: Blood samples also showed most expanded thyroid clonotypes exceeding 0.001 frequency.

Where ophthalmopathy was present, donors had moderate-to-severe activity, CAS ≥3, NOSPECS ≥4 and duration under 3 months. Excluded were patients with other autoimmune diseases, uncontrolled infections, pregnancy or lactation. Diagnoses were established from clinical symptoms, serum thyroxine, TRAb, thyroid ultrasound and orbital computed tomography. Germline assignment: CDR1 SGHTA and CDR2 FQGTGA. This CDR3 comprises 14 residues. The V segment lost 4 bases and the J segment 0 bases; nucleotides outside the gene matches: 1. TCR beta CDR3 amplification used RNA transcripts. First-round RT-PCR employed HTBI primers, with a second-round multiplex PCR after it. Each CDR3 protein is one row after TCRdb ran MiXCR on the multiplex PCR reads. The data hold around 400,000 distinct CDR3 sequences, with about 18% observed a single time.

The rearrangement links TRBV7-3 to TRBJ2-3, with TRBD2 identical over 7 bases. The TCR originated in a woman between 18 and 30 years old with Graves' ophthalmopathy. Material for sequencing was peripheral blood. The CDR3 bases are TGTGCCAGCAGCTATAGCGGGAGCACAGATACGCAGTATTTT. Residues: CASSYSGSTDTQYF.